The clone carrying this T cell receptor beta chain was observed a few times. Other DNA sequences in this specimen translate into the identical CDR3. The data were obtained in a study of beta chain features in type 1 diabetes. With 0 bases clipped from V and 4 bases from J, the junction kept 6 bases outside the gene matches. CDR1 and CDR2 from the germline V gene are LGHNA and YNFKEQ. This CDR3 contains 15 residues. All of the isolated RNA was reverse transcribed, so expressed TCRB transcripts were sequenced. Using immunoSEQ multiplex PCR, the repertoire was profiled, and TCRdb retains in-frame clones only, with some absent. Here the sample spans almost 350,000 clones, 8% being singletons. Once sorted, every population was more than 95% pure.

Material for sequencing was central memory CD4+ T cells from blood. The source is a woman in her late teens or twenties in good health. The chain recombines TRBV4-2 with TRBJ2-7; 7 positions agree with TRBD1. This CDR3 is CASSQDPGGAYEQYF. The CDR3 DNA sequence: TGTGCCAGCAGCCAAGATCCAGGGGGTGCGTACGAGCAGTACTTC.